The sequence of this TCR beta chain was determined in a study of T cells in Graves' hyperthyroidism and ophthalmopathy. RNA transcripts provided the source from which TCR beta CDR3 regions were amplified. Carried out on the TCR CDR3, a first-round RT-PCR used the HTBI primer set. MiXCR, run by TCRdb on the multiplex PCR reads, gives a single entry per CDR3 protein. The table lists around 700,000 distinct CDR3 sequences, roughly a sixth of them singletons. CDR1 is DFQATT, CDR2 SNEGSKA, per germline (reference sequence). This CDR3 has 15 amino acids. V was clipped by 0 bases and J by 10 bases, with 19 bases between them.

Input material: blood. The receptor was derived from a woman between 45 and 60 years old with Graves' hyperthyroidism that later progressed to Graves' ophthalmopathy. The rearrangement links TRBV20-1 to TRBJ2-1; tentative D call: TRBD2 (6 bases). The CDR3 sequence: CSARDGRTGVWEQFF. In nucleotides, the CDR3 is TGCAGTGCTAGAGACGGCCGGACGGGGGTTTGGGAGCAGTTCTTC.